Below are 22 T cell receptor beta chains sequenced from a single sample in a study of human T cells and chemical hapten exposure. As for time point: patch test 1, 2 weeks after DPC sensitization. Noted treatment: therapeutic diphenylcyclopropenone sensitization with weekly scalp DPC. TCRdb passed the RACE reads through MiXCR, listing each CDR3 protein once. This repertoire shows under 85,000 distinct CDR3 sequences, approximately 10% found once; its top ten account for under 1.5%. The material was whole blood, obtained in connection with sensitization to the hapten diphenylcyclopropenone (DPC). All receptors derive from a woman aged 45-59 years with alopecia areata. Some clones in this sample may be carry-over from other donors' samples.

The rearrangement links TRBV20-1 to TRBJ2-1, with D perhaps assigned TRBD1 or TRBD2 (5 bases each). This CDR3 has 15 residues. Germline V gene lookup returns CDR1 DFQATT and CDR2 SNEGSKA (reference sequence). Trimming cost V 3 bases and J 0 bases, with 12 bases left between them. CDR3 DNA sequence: TGCAGTGCTAGTCGGGACGGAAGCTCCTACAATGAGCAGTTCTTC. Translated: CSASRDGSSYNEQFF.

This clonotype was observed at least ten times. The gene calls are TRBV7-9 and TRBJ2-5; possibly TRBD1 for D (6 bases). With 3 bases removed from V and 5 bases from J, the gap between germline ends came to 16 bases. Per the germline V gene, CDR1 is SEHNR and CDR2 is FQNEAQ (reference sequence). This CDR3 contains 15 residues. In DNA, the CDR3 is TGTGCCAGCAGCTTGGACAGCCTGGCGGCGGAGACCCAGTACTTC. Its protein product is CASSLDSLAAETQYF.

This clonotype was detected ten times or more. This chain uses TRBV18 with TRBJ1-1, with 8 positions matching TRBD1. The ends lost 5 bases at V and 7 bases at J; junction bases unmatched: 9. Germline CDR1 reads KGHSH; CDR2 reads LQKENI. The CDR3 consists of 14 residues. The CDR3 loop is CASSVQGAQGEAFF. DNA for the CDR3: TGTGCCAGCTCAGTGCAGGGGGCGCAGGGTGAAGCTTTCTTT.

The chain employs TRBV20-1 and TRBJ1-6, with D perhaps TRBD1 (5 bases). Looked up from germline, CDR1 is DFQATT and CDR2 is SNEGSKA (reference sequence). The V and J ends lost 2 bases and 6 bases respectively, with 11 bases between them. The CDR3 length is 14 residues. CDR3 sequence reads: CSARRQGVNSPLHF. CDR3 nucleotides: TGCAGTGCTAGAAGGCAGGGCGTTAATTCACCCCTCCACTTT.

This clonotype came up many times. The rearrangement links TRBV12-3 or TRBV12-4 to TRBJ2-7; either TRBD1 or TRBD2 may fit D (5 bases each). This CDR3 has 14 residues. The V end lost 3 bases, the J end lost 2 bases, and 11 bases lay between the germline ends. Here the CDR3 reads CASSFGTNTYEQYF. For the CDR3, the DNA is TGTGCCAGCAGTTTCGGGACCAACACCTACGAGCAGTACTTC.

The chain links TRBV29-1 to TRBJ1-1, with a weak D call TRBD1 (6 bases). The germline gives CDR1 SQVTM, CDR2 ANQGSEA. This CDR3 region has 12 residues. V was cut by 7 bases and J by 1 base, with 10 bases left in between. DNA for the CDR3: TGCAGCGGGAGGGGGGCGAACACTGAAGCTTTCTTT. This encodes CSGRGANTEAFF.

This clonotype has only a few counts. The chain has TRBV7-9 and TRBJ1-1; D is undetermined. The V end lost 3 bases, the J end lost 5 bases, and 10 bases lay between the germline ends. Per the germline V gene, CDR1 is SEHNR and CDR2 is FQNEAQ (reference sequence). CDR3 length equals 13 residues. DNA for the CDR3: TGTGCCAGCAGCTTTAGTGACTGGACTGAAGCTTTCTTT. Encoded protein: CASSFSDWTEAFF.

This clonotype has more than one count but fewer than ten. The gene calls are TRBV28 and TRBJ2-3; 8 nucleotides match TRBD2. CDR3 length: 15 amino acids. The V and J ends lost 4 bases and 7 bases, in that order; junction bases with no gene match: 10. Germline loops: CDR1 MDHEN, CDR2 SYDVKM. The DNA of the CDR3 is TGTGCCAGCAGTTCGATCAGCGGGGGTCTAAATACGCAGTATTTT. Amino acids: CASSSISGGLNTQYF.

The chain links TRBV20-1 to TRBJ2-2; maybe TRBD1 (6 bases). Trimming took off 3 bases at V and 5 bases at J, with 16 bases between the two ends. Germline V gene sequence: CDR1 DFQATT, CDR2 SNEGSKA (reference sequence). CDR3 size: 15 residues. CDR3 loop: CSASNRGSGTGELFF. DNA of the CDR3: TGCAGTGCTAGCAATAGGGGGAGCGGAACCGGGGAGCTGTTTTTT.

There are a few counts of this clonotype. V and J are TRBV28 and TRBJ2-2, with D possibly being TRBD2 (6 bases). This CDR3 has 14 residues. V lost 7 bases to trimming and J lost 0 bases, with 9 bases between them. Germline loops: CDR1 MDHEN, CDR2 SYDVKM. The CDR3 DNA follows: TGTGCCAGCAAGGGAGGCGCGAACACCGGGGAGCTGTTTTTT. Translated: CASKGGANTGELFF.

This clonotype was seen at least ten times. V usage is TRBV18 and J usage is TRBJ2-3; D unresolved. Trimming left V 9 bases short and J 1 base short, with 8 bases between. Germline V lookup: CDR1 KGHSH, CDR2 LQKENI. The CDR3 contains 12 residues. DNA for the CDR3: TGTGCCAGTTCGGACGGCACAGATACGCAGTATTTT. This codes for CASSDGTDTQYF. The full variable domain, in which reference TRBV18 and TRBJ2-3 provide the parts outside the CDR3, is NAGVMQNPRHLVRRRGQEARLRCSPMKGHSHVYWYRQLPEEGLKFMVYLQKENIIDESGMPKERFSAEFPKEGPSILRIQQVVRGDSAAYFCASSDGTDTQYFGPGTRLTVL.

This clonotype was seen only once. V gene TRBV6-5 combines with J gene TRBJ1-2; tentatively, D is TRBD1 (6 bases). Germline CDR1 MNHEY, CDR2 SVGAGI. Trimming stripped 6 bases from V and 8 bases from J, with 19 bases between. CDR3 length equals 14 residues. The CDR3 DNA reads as TGTGCCAGCAGCCCACTAGCGGGGGCAGGCGGCTACACCTTC. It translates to CASSPLAGAGGYTF.

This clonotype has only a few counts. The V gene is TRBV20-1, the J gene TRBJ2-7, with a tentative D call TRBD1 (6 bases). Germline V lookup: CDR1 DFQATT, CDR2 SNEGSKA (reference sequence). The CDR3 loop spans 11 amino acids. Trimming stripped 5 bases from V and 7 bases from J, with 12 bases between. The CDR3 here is CSAWDMREQYF. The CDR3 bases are TGCAGTGCTTGGGACATGAGGGAGCAGTACTTC.

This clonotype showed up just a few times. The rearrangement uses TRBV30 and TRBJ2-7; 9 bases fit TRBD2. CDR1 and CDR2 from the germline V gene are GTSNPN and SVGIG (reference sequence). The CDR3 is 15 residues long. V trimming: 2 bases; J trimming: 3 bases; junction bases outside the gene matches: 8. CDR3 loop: CAWSSSGLAIYEQYF. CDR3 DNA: TGTGCCTGGAGTAGCTCTGGACTAGCGATCTACGAGCAGTACTTC.

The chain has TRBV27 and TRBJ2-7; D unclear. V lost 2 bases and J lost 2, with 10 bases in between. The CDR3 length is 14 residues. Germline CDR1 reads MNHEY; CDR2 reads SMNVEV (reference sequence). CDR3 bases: TGTGCCAGCAGTTTACAAGCCCGAGCCTACGAGCAGTACTTC. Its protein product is CASSLQARAYEQYF.

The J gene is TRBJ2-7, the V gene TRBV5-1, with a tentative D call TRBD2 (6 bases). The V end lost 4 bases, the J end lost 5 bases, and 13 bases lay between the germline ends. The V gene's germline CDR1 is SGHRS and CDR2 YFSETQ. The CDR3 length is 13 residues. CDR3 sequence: CASSDGSTDEQYF. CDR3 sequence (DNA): TGCGCCAGCAGCGACGGGAGTACCGACGAGCAGTACTTC. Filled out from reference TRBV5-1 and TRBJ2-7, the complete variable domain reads KAGVTQTPRYLIKTRGQQVTLSCSPISGHRSVSWYQQTPGQGLQFLFEYFSETQRNKGNFPGRFSGRQFSNSRSEMNVSTLELGDSALYLCASSDGSTDEQYFGPGTRLTVT.

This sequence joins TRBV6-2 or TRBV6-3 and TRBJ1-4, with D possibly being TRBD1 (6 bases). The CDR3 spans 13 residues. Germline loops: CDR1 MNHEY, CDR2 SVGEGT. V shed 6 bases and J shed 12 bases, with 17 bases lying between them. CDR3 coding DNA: TGTGCCAGCAGATCCCGGACAGTCGGAGAACTGTTTTTT. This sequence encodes CASRSRTVGELFF.

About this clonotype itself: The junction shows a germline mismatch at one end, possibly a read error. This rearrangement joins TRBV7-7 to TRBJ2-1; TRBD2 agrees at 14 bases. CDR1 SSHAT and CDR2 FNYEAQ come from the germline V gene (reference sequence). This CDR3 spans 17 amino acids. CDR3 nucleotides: TGTGCTAGCAGCCTGGGGACTAGCGGGAGTTCCTACAATGAGCAGTTCTTC. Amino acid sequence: CASSLGTSGSSYNEQFF.

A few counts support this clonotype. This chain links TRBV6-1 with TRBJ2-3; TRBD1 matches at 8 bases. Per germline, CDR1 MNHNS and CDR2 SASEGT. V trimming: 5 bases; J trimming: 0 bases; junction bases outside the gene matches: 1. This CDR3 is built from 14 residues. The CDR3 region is CASSRQGSTDTQYF. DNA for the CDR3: TGTGCCAGCAGTCGACAGGGGAGCACAGATACGCAGTATTTT.

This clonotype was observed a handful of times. This CDR3 is CASSPRFPGQGISGANVLTF. CDR3 nucleotide sequence: TGTGCCAGCAGCCCACGCTTTCCGGGACAGGGGATTTCTGGGGCCAACGTCCTGACTTTC. V is TRBV21-1 and J is TRBJ2-6; TRBD1, the table's D call, was not compared with the DNA. TRBV21-1 is a pseudogene. This CDR3 comprises 20 residues.

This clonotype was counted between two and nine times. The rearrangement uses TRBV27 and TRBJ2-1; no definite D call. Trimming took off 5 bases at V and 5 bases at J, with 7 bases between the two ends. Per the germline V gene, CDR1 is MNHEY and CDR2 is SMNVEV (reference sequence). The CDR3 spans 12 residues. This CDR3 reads CASSRKHNEQFF. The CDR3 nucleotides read TGTGCCAGCAGTCGCAAGCACAATGAGCAGTTCTTC.

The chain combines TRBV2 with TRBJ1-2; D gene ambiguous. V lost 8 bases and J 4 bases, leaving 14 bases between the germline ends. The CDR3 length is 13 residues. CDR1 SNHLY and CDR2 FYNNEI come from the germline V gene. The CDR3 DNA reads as TGTGCCAGCGAGTCGGGAAGCTCCTATGGCTACACCTTC. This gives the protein CASESGSSYGYTF.